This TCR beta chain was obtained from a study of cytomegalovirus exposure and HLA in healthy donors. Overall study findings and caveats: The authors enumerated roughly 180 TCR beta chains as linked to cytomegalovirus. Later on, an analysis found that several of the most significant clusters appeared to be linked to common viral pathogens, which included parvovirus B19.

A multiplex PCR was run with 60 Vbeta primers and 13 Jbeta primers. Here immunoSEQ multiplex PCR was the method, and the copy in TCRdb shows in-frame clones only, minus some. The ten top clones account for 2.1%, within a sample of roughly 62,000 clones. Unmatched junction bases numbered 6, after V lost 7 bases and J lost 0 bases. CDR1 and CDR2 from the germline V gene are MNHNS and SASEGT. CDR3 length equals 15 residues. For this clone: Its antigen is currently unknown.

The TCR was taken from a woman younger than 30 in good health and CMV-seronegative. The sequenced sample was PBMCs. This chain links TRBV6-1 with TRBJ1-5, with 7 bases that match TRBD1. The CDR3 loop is CASITGEYSNQPQHF. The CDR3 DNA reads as TGTGCCAGCATCACAGGGGAGTATAGCAATCAGCCCCAGCATTTT.